Listed here are 11 T cell receptor beta chains from one sample, sequenced in a study of T cells after yellow fever vaccination. Each CDR3 protein is one row after TCRdb ran MiXCR on the 5' RACE reads. The table records about 320,000 distinct CDR3 sequences, 3.5% to 4.5% of them present only once. Sequences were derived from PBMCs, sampled 15 days after the yellow fever booster vaccination. These receptors were taken from a man aged 18 to 35 who received the YFV17D yellow fever vaccine.

This clonotype was detected ten times or more. CDR3 DNA sequence: TGCGCCAGCAGCCAGGACCCAACGACTATAGCGGGGGAGTACGAGCAGTACGTC. Residues: CASSQDPTTIAGEYEQYV. V is TRBV4-3 and J is TRBJ2-7; 9 positions match TRBD2. CDR1 and CDR2 from the germline V gene are LGHNA and YSLEER. This CDR3 has 18 residues. V shed 3 bases, J shed 4 bases, and the junction held 16 bases outside the gene matches.

There are many counts of this clonotype. The chain has TRBV6-5 and TRBJ2-3, with D perhaps given as TRBD1 or TRBD2 (5 bases each). This CDR3 is 17 amino acids long. V was cut by 2 bases and J by 5 bases, with 20 bases left in between. CDR1 and CDR2 from the germline V gene are MNHEY and SVGAGI. The DNA of the CDR3 is TGTGCCAGCAGTTACATTTCCCCGGGGCTCAAGGAAGATACGCAGTATTTT. Its protein is CASSYISPGLKEDTQYF.

The chain uses TRBV7-2 and TRBJ2-1; weak D call: TRBD2 (7 bases). Trimming cost V 1 base and J 6 bases, with 10 bases left between them. CDR1 is SGHTA, CDR2 FQGNSA, per germline. This CDR3 contains 14 residues. The CDR3 protein is CASSLEGGANEQFF. For the CDR3, the DNA is TGTGCCAGCAGCTTAGAGGGGGGGGCCAATGAGCAGTTCTTC.

This clonotype was observed many times. One end of the junction does not line up with germline, which may come from a read error. The CDR3 bases are TGTGCCAGCAGCCCAGGGGGGTCCCAAGGCGAGCATTTCTTC. Translating gives CASSPGGSQGEHFF. The chain combines TRBV7-2 with TRBJ2-1; weak D call: TRBD1 (7 bases). CDR3 length equals 14 residues. Germline V gene lookup returns CDR1 SGHTA and CDR2 FQGNSA.

This clonotype was found a few times. V usage is TRBV5-1 and J usage is TRBJ1-1, with a weak D call TRBD1 (6 bases). V shed 7 bases and J shed 3 bases, with 34 bases lying between them. CDR3 length: 20 amino acids. The germline V gene encodes CDR1 SGHRS and CDR2 YFSETQ. CDR3 in amino acids: CASVSGQLTGWSWMDTEAFF. Here the CDR3 DNA reads TGCGCCAGCGTCTCGGGACAACTTACCGGATGGTCCTGGATGGACACTGAAGCTTTCTTT.

This chain connects TRBV29-1 to TRBJ2-4; D perhaps matches TRBD2 (7 bases). This CDR3 has 14 amino acids. V dropped 6 bases and J dropped 6 bases, with 18 bases sitting between them. Germline V gives CDR1 SQVTM, CDR2 ANQGSEA. The CDR3 DNA follows: TGCAGCGTGGGAGGGGGAAAGGACATAAACATTCAGTACTTC. Translation gives CSVGGGKDINIQYF.

This clonotype was observed many times. The chain links TRBV6-1 to TRBJ1-1; no reliable D call. The CDR3 covers 13 residues. In germline, CDR1 is MNHNS, CDR2 SASEGT. V shed 7 bases and J shed 3 bases, with 12 bases lying between them. The CDR3 reads CASTKDGYTEAFF. CDR3 sequence (DNA): TGTGCCAGCACCAAAGACGGTTACACTGAAGCTTTCTTT.

This clonotype has ten or more counts. The J gene is TRBJ2-3, the V gene TRBV7-2, with unresolved D. V dropped 4 bases and J dropped 5 bases, with 10 bases sitting between them. From germline, CDR1 is SGHTA and CDR2 FQGNSA. CDR3 length equals 13 residues. In nucleotides, the CDR3 is TGTGCCAGCAGCTCCTACACGGAAGATACGCAGTATTTT. Protein sequence: CASSSYTEDTQYF.

In its sample, this clonotype was seen many times. The junction departs from germline at one end; a sequencing error may be responsible. The chain links TRBV7-9 to TRBJ2-1; maybe TRBD2 (6 bases). CDR1 and CDR2 (germline): SEHNR, FQNEAQ (reference sequence). The CDR3 consists of 13 residues. Here the CDR3 DNA reads TGCGCCAGCAGCTTGGCCGGGGGAAATGAGCAGTTCTTC. Its protein is CASSLAGGNEQFF.

This clonotype was detected a few times. Relative to the germline gene, one junction end is altered; a read error may explain this. The rearrangement uses TRBV20-1 and TRBJ2-1; 7 bases align to TRBD1. This CDR3 spans 14 amino acids. Germline V CDR1 and CDR2: DFQATT, SNEGSKA (reference sequence). The chain's CDR3 is CSARGTEESNEQFF. CDR3 nucleotides: TGCAGTGCAAGAGGGACAGAGGAAAGCAATGAGCAGTTCTTC.

This clonotype was seen only a few times. This chain links TRBV6-5 with TRBJ1-2; TRBD1 is a possible D gene (6 bases). V lost 6 bases to trimming and J lost 6 bases, with 17 bases between them. CDR3 length equals 14 residues. Germline loops: CDR1 MNHEY, CDR2 SVGAGI. CDR3 residues: CASSARTDPNGYTF. The CDR3 nucleotides are TGTGCCAGCAGCGCCCGGACAGACCCAAATGGCTACACCTTC.